The 14 T cell receptor beta chains listed next were all sequenced from one sample in a study of shared clonotypes between healthy human individuals. CD8 cells regarded as naive lacked CD45RO, were positively chosen for CCR7, and omitted terminally differentiated effector memory CD45RA+ cells. Measured with immunoSEQ multiplex PCR; TCRdb has only the in-frame clones, and not every one. The sample carries around 610,000 clones, 95% to 97% recorded once. Material: naive CD8+ T cells sorted from blood. The receptors were gathered from a woman younger than 45 in good health.

This chain joins TRBV19 and TRBJ2-3; no clear D. The length of the CDR3 is 13 residues. V was pared by 4 bases and J by 4 bases, with 9 bases between. Germline V CDR1 and CDR2: LNHDA, SQIVND (reference sequence). The CDR3 loop is CASSRIVADTQYF. DNA for the CDR3: TGTGCCAGTAGTAGGATAGTGGCAGATACGCAGTATTTT. The entire variable domain, with the rest obtained from reference TRBV19 and TRBJ2-3, is as follows: DGGITQSPKYLFRKEGQNVTLSCEQNLNHDAMYWYRQDPGQGLRLIYYSQIVNDFQKGDIAEGYSVSREKKESFPLTVTSAQKNPTAFYLCASSRIVADTQYFGPGTRLTVL.

This chain joins TRBV5-6 and TRBJ2-1; 10 positions agree with TRBD2. Losses at the gene ends were 1 base for V and 0 bases for J; bases not matched to a gene: 1. The germline V gene encodes CDR1 SGHDT and CDR2 YYEEEE. This CDR3 is 16 amino acids long. The CDR3 bases are TGTGCCAGCAGCTTGTCTAGCGGGAGCTCCTACAATGAGCAGTTCTTC. It is translated as CASSLSSGSSYNEQFF. Drawing the rest from reference TRBV5-6 and TRBJ2-1, the complete variable domain is DAGVTQSPTHLIKTRGQQVTLRCSPKSGHDTVSWYQQALGQGPQFIFQYYEEEERQRGNFPDRFSGHQFPNYSSELNVNALLLGDSALYLCASSLSSGSSYNEQFFGPGTRLTVL.

J is TRBJ2-1 and V is TRBV7-9; D assignment may be TRBD1 or TRBD2 (5 bases each). Trimming pared 2 bases from V and 8 bases from J, leaving 7 bases between. The CDR3 has 12 amino acids. Germline CDR1 SEHNR, CDR2 FQNEAQ (reference sequence). The CDR3 region has the DNA TGTGCCAGCAGCTTATGGGGGTATGAGCAGTTCTTC. This translates into CASSLWGYEQFF.

The chain recombines TRBV28 with TRBJ1-2, with D possibly matching TRBD1 (6 bases). The V end lost 7 bases, the J end lost 2 bases, and 17 bases lay between the germline ends. The length of the CDR3 is 15 residues. Per the germline V gene, CDR1 is MDHEN and CDR2 is SYDVKM. The CDR3 region has the DNA TGTGCCAGCAACCCAAAATTCAGGGGAAACTATGGCTACACCTTC. Amino acid sequence: CASNPKFRGNYGYTF.

This clone was found once. The chain carries TRBV21-1 and TRBJ2-4; whether TRBD1, the table's D call, matches the DNA was not checked. TRBV21-1 is annotated as a pseudogene. The CDR3 is 16 residues long. CDR3: CASSKVRGMTKNIQYF. The CDR3 bases are TGTGCCAGCAGCAAAGTCAGGGGTATGACCAAAAACATTCAGTACTTC.

The chain couples TRBV13 to TRBJ2-7, with 10 bases lining up with TRBD2. J gave up 7 bases and V 5 bases, and 8 bases lay outside the gene matches. Per germline, CDR1 PRHDT and CDR2 FYEKMQ (reference sequence). CDR3 length: 14 residues. CDR3 nucleotides: TGTGCCAGCAGCCGAGCCGGACTAGCGGTTGAGCAGTACTTC. Translated: CASSRAGLAVEQYF.

The chain recombines TRBV10-1 with TRBJ2-1; TRBD2 agrees at 7 bases. The CDR3 length is 15 residues. The V gene's germline CDR1 is WNHNN and CDR2 SYGVQD (reference sequence). V dropped 4 bases and J dropped 1; count of bases not matched to a gene: 4. The CDR3 loop reads CASSAGAGSYNEQFF. CDR3 coding DNA: TGCGCCAGCAGTGCGGGAGCGGGATCCTACAATGAGCAGTTCTTC.

V gene TRBV28 combines with J gene TRBJ1-2; tentatively, D is TRBD1 (6 bases). Germline CDR1 and CDR2: MDHEN and SYDVKM. The CDR3 loop spans 14 amino acids. V lost 3 bases to trimming and J lost 5 bases, with 13 bases between them. The CDR3 sequence: CASSFSEGGYGYTF. The CDR3 coding sequence is TGTGCCAGCAGTTTCAGTGAGGGGGGTTATGGCTACACCTTC.

The V call is TRBV10-1, the J call TRBJ2-1; 8 nucleotides agree with TRBD1. The germline V gene has CDR1 WNHNN and CDR2 SYGVQD (reference sequence). The CDR3 totals 17 residues. Losses at the gene ends were 2 bases for V and 2 bases for J; bases not matched to a gene: 8. DNA of the CDR3: TGCGCCAGCAGTGAGGGACAGGGCGTCTTGCCCTACAATGAGCAGTTCTTC. Its protein is CASSEGQGVLPYNEQFF.

The chain employs TRBV19 and TRBJ2-1; TRBD2 aligns across 15 bases. The V segment lost 5 bases and the J segment 10 bases; nucleotides outside the gene matches: 6. The CDR3 spans 15 residues. From germline, CDR1 is LNHDA and CDR2 SQIVND (reference sequence). The DNA of the CDR3 is TGTGCCAGTAGTCCCCTCGGACTAGCGGGAGGGGAGCAGTTCTTC. Protein: CASSPLGLAGGEQFF.

The chain carries TRBV6-1 and TRBJ2-7; no reliable D call. CDR1 and CDR2 from the germline V gene are MNHNS and SASEGT. This CDR3 region has 13 residues. V dropped 6 bases and J dropped 0 bases, with 9 bases sitting between them. The CDR3 is CASRSKSSYEQYF. CDR3 nucleotides: TGTGCCAGCAGGTCAAAAAGCTCCTACGAGCAGTACTTC.

This clone was recorded only once. The chain links TRBV4-1 to TRBJ2-5; D remains unclear. The DNA end is more similar to TRBJ2-7, so the J call may be wrong. This CDR3 spans 12 amino acids. CDR1 and CDR2 (germline): MGHRA, YSYEKL. In DNA, the CDR3 is TGCGCCAGCAGCCAAGAGGGCTCCGAGCAGTACTTC. It yields the protein CASSQEGSEQYF.

In its sample, this clone was seen once. This chain connects TRBV2 to TRBJ2-4, with 8 bases identical to TRBD2. This CDR3 contains 15 residues. The germline V gene has CDR1 SNHLY and CDR2 FYNNEI. V lost 7 bases to trimming and J lost 5 bases; unmatched junction nucleotides: 10. CDR3 sequence reads: CASIQRASGQNIQYF. The CDR3 DNA follows: TGTGCCAGCATTCAGAGGGCTAGCGGGCAAAACATTCAGTACTTC.

This clone was observed once. The chain carries TRBV28 and TRBJ2-7, with D possibly being TRBD2 (5 bases). V shed 4 bases and J shed 6 bases, with 16 bases lying between them. The CDR3 covers 14 residues. In germline, CDR1 is MDHEN, CDR2 SYDVKM. The CDR3 DNA sequence: TGTGCCAGCAGTTATACGAGGGCCACCTCCGAGCAGTACTTC. Amino acid sequence: CASSYTRATSEQYF.